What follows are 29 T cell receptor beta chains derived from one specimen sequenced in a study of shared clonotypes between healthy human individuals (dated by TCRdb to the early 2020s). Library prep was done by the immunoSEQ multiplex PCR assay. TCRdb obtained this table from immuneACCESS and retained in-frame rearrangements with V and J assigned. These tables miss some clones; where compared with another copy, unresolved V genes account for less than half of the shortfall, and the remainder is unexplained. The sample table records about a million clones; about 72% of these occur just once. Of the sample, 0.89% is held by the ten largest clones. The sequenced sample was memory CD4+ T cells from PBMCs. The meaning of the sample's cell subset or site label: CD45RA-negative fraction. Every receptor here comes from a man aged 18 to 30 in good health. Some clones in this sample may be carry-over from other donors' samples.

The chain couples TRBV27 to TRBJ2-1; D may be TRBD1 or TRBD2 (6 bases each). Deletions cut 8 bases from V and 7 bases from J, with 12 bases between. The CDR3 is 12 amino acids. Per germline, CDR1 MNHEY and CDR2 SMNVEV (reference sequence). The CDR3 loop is CASRRGTNEQFF. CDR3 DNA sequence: TGTGCCAGCCGGAGGGGGACTAATGAGCAGTTCTTC.

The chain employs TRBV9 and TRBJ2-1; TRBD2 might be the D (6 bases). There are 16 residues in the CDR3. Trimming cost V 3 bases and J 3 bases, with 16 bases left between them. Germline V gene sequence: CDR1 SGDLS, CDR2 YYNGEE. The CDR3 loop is CASSDQRVGDYNEQFF. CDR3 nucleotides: TGTGCCAGCAGCGACCAGCGGGTTGGAGACTACAATGAGCAGTTCTTC. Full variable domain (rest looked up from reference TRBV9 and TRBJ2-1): DSGVTQTPKHLITATGQRVTLRCSPRSGDLSVYWYQQSLDQGLQFLIQYYNGEERAKGNILERFSAQQFPDLHSELNLSSLELGDSALYFCASSDQRVGDYNEQFFGPGTRLTVL.

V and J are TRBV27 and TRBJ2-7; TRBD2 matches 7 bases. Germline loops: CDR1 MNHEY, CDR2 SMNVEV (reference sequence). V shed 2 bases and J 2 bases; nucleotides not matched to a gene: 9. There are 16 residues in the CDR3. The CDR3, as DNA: TGTGCCAGCAGTTTACCTCGCGGCGGGGGAGCCTACGAGCAGTACTTC. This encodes CASSLPRGGGAYEQYF.

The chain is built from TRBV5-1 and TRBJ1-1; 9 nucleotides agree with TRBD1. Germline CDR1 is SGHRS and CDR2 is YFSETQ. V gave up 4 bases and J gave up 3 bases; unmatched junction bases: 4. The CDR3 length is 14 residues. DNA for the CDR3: TGCGCCAGCAGCCCCTGGACAGGGGACACTGAAGCTTTCTTT. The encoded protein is CASSPWTGDTEAFF.

The CDR3 loop is CASSMGGHLSGANVLTF. DNA of the CDR3: TGTGCCAGCAGCATGGGGGGACACCTATCTGGGGCCAACGTCCTGACTTTC. This chain joins TRBV5-4 and TRBJ2-6; either TRBD1 or TRBD2 may fit D (6 bases each). Per germline, CDR1 SGHNT and CDR2 YYREEE (reference sequence). Trimming cost V 4 bases and J 1 base, with 15 bases left between them. This CDR3 is 17 amino acids long.

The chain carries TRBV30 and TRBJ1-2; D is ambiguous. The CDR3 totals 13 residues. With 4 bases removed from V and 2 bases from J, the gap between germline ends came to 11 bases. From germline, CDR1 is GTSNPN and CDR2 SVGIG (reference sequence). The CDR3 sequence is CAWNLHGNYGYTF. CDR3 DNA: TGTGCCTGGAACCTCCACGGGAACTATGGCTACACCTTC.

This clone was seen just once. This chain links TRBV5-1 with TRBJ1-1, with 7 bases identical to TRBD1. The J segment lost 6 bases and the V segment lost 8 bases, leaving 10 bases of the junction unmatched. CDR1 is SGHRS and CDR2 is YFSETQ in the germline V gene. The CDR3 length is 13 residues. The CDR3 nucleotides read TGCGCCAGTCACCTCAGGGGGGGATCTGAAGCTTTCTTT. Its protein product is CASHLRGGSEAFF.

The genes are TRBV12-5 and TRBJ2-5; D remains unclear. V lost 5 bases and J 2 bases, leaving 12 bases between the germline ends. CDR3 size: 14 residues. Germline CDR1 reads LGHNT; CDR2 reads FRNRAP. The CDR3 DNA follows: TGTGCTAGTGGTCCCCGACGCGGACAAGAGACCCAGTACTTC. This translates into CASGPRRGQETQYF.

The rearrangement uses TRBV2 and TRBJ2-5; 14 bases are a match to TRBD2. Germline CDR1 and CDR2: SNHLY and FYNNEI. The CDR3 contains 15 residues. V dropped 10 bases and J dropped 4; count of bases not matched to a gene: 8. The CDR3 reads CATSSGTSGRETQYF. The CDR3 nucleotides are TGTGCCACCTCCTCCGGGACTAGCGGGAGAGAGACCCAGTACTTC. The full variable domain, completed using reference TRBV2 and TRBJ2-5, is EPEVTQTPSHQVTQMGQEVILRCVPISNHLYFYWYRQILGQKVEFLVSFYNNEISEKSEIFDDQFSVERPDGSNFTLKIRSTKLEDSAMYFCATSSGTSGRETQYFGPGTRLLVL.

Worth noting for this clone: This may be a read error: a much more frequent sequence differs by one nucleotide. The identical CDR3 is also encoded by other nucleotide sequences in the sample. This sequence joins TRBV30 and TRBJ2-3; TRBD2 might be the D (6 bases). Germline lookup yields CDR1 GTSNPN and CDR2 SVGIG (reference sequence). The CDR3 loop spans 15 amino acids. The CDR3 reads CAWGRAGRGTDTQYF. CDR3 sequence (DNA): TGTGCCTGGGGTCGGGCGGGAAGAGGAACAGATACACAGTATTTT.

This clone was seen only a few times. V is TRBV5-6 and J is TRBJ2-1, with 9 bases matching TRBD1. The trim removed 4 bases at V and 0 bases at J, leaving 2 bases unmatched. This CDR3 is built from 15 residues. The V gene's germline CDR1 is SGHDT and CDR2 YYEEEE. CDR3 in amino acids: CASSGDRDSYNEQFF. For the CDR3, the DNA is TGTGCCAGCAGCGGGGACAGGGACTCCTACAATGAGCAGTTCTTC.

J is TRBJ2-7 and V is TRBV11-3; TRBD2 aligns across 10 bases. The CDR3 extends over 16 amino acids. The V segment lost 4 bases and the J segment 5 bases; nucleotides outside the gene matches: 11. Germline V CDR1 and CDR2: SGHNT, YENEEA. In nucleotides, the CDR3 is TGTGCCAGCAGCTCCCGGCCGAGCGGGAGGGCGAACGAGCAGTACTTC. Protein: CASSSRPSGRANEQYF.

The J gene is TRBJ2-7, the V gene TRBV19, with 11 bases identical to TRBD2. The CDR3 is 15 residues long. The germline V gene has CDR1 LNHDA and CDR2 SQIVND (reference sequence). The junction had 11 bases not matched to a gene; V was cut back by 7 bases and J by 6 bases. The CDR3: CASKGLAGGSGEQYF. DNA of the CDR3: TGTGCCAGTAAGGGGCTAGCGGGAGGTTCGGGCGAGCAGTACTTC.

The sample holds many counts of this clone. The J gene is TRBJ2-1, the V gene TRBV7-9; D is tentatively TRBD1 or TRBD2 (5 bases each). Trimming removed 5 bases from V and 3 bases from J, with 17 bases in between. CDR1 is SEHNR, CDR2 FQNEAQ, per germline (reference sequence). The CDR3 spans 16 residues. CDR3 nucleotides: TGTGCCAGCAGCCCGGGGCGATCGGCCATCTACAATGAGCAGTTCTTC. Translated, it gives CASSPGRSAIYNEQFF.

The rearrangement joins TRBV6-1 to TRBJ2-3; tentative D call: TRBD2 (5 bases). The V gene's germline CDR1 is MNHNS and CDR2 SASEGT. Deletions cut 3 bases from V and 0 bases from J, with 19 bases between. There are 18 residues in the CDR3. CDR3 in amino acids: CASSERVLGSLSTDTQYF. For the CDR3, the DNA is TGTGCCAGCAGTGAGAGGGTGTTGGGGAGTCTTAGCACAGATACGCAGTATTTT.

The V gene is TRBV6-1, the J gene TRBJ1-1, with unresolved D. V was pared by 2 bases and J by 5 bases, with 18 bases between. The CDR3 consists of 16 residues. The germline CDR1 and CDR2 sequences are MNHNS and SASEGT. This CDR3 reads CASSEQDTRSGTEAFF. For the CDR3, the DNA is TGTGCCAGCAGTGAACAGGATACGAGGAGTGGGACTGAAGCTTTCTTT.

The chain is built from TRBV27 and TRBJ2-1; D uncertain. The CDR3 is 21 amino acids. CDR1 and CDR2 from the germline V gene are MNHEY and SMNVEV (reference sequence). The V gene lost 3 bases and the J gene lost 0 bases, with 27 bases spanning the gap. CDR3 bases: TGTGCCAGCAGTTTTAGGTCGGGCTCTGTCGGTCGAAAAAGCTCCTACAATGAGCAGTTCTTC. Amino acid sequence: CASSFRSGSVGRKSSYNEQFF.

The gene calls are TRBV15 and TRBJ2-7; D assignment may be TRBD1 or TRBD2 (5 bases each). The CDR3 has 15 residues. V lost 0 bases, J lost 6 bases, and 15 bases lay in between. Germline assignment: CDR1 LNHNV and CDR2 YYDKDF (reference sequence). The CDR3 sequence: CATSRDRDRLAEQYF. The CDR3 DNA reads TGTGCCACCAGCAGAGATCGGGACCGCCTCGCCGAGCAGTACTTC.

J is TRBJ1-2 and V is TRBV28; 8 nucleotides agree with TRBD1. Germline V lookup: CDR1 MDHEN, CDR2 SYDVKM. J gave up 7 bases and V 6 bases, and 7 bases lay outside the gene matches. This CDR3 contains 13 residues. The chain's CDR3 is CASRWQGASGYTF. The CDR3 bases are TGTGCCAGCAGGTGGCAGGGGGCTAGTGGCTACACCTTC.

Here the CDR3 reads CSVGRQHTDTQYF. In nucleotides, the CDR3 is TGCAGCGTGGGCCGGCAGCACACAGATACGCAGTATTTT. The gene calls are TRBV29-1 and TRBJ2-3; no firm D call. V shed 6 bases and J shed 2 bases, with 12 bases lying between them. In germline, CDR1 is SQVTM, CDR2 ANQGSEA. This CDR3 is 13 amino acids long.

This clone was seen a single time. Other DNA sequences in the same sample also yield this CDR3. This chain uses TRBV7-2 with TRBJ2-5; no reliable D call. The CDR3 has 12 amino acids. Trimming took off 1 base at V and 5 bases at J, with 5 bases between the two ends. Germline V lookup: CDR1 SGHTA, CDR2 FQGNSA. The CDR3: CASSLVVETQYF. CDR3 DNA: TGTGCCAGCAGCTTAGTTGTGGAGACCCAGTACTTC.

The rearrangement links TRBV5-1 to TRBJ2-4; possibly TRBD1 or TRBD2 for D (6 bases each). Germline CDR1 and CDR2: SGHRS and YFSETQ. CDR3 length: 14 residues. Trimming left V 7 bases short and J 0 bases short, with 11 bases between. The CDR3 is CASAEGGAKNIQYF. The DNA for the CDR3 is TGCGCCAGCGCCGAGGGGGGAGCCAAAAACATTCAGTACTTC.

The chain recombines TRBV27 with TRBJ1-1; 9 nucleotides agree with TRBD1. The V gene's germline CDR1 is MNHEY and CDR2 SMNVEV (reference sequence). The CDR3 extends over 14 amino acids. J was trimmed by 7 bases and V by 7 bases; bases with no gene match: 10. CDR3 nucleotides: TGTGCCAGCATACGACAGGGGGGACGCGGTGAAGCTTTCTTT. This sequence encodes CASIRQGGRGEAFF.

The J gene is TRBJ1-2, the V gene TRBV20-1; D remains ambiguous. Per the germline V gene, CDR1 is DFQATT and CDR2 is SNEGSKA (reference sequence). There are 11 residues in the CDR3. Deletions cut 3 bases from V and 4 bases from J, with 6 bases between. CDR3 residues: CSASPPYGYTF. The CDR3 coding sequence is TGCAGTGCTAGCCCCCCCTATGGCTACACCTTC.

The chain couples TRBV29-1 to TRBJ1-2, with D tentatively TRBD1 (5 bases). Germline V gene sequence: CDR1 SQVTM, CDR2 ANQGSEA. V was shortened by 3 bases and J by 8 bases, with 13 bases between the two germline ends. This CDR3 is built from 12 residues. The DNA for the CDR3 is TGCAGCGTTGAGAATTGGGGCAGAGGCTACACCTTC. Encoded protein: CSVENWGRGYTF.

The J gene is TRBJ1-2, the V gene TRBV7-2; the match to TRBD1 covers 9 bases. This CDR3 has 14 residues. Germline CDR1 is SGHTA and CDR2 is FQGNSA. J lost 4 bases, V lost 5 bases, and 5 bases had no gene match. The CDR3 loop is CASSQDRGPYGYTF. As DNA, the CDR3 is TGTGCCAGCAGCCAGGACAGGGGCCCCTATGGCTACACCTTC.

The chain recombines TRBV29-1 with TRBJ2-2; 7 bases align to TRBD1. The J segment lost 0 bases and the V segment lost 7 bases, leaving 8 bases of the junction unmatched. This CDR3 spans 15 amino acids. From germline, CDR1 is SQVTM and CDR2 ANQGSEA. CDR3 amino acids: CSALSTGPNTGELFF. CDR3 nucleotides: TGCAGCGCTCTCTCGACAGGGCCGAACACCGGGGAGCTGTTTTTT.

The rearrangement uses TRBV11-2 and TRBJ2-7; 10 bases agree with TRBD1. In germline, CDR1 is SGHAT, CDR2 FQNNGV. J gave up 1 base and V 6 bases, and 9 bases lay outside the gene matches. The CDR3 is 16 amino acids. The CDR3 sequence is CASSRNGGQGSYEQYF. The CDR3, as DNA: TGTGCCAGCAGTCGAAACGGGGGACAGGGGTCCTACGAGCAGTACTTC.

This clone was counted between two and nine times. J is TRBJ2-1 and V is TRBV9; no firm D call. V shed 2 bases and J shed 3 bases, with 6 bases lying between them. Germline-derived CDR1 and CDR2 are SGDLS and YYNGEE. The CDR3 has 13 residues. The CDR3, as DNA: TGTGCCAGCAGCGTCCAGCTCTACAATGAGCAGTTCTTC. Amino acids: CASSVQLYNEQFF. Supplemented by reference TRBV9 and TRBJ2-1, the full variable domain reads DSGVTQTPKHLITATGQRVTLRCSPRSGDLSVYWYQQSLDQGLQFLIQYYNGEERAKGNILERFSAQQFPDLHSELNLSSLELGDSALYFCASSVQLYNEQFFGPGTRLTVL.